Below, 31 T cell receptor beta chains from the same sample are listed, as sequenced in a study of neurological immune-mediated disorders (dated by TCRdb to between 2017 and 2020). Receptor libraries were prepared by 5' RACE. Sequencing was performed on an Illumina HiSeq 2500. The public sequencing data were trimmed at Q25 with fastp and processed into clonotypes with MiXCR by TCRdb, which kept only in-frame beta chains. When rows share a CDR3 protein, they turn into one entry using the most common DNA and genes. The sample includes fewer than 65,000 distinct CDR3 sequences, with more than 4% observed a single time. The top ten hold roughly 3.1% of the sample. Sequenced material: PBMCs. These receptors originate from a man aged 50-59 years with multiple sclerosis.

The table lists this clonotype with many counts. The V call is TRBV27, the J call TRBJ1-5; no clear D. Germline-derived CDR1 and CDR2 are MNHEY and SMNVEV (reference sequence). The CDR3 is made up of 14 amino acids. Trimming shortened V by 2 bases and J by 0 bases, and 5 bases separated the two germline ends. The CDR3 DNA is TGTGCCAGCAGTTTAACCTATAGCAATCAGCCCCAGCATTTT. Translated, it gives CASSLTYSNQPQHF.

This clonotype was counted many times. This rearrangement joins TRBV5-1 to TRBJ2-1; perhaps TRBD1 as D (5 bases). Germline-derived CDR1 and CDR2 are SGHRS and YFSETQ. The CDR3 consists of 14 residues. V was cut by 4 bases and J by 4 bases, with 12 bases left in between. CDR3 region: CASSLQTVYNEQFF. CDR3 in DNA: TGCGCCAGCAGCCTACAGACAGTTTACAATGAGCAGTTCTTC.

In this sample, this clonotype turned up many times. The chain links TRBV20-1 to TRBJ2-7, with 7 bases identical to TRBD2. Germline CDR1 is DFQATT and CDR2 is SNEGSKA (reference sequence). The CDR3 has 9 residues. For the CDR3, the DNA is TGCAGTGCTAACGGGAGGCCACCAGTC. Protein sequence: CSANGRPPV.

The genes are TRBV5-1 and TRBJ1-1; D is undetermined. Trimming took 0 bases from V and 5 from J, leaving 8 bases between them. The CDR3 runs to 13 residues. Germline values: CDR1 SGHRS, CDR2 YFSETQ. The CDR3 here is CASSLEEGTEAFF. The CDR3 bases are TGCGCCAGCAGCTTGGAAGAGGGTACTGAAGCTTTCTTT.

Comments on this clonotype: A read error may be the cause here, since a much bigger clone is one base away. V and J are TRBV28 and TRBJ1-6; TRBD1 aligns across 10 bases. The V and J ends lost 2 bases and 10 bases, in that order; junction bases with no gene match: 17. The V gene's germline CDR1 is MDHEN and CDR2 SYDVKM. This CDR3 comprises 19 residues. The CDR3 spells CASSLAAGQGIRFRSPLHF. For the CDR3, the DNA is TGTGCCAGCAGTTTAGCTGCGGGACAGGGGATCAGATTCCGGTCACCCCTCCACTTT.

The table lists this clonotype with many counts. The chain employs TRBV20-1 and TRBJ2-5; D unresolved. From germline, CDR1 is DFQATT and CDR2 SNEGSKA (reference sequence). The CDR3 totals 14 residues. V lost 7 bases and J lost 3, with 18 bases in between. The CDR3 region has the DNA TGCAGTGTTCGCTTCGGTTTCCGAAAAGAGACCCAGTACTTC. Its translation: CSVRFGFRKETQYF.

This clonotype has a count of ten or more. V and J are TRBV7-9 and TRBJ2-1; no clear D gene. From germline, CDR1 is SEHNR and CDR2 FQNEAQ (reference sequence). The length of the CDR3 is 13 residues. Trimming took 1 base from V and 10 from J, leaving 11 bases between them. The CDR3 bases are TGTGCCAGCAGCTTAGTTGGGCAAGAGGAGCAGTTCTTC. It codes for CASSLVGQEEQFF.

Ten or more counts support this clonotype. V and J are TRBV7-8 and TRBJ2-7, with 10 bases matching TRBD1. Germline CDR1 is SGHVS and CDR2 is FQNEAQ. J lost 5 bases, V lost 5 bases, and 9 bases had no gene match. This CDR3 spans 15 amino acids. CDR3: CASSPRTGGWNEQYF. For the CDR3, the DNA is TGTGCCAGCAGCCCCAGGACAGGGGGGTGGAACGAGCAGTACTTC.

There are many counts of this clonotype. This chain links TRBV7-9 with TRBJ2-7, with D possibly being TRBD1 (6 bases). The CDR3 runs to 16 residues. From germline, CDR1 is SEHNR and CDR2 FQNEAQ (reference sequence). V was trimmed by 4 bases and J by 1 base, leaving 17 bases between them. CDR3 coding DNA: TGTGCCAGCAGCTCAACGGACAGTCGTCGTTCCTACGAGCAGTACTTC. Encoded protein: CASSSTDSRRSYEQYF.

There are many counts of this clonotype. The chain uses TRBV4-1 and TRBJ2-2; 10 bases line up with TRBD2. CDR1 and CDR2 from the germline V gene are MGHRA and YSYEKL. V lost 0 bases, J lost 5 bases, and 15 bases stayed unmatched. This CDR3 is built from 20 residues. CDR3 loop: CASSQDVGAGGSGWTGELFF. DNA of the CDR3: TGCGCCAGCAGCCAAGATGTCGGAGCGGGAGGGTCGGGATGGACCGGGGAGCTGTTTTTT.

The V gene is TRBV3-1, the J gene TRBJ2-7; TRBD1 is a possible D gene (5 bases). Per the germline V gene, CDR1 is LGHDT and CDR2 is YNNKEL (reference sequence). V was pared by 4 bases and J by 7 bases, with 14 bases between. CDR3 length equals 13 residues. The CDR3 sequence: CASSLQGMGEQYF. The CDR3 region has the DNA TGTGCCAGCAGCCTCCAGGGAATGGGGGAGCAGTACTTC.

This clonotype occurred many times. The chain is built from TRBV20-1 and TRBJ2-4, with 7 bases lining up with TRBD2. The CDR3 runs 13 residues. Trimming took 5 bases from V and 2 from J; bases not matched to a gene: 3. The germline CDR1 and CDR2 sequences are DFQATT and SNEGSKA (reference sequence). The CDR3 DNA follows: TGCAGTGCTGGGGGGGGTTCCAAAAACATTCAGTACTTC. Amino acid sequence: CSAGGGSKNIQYF.

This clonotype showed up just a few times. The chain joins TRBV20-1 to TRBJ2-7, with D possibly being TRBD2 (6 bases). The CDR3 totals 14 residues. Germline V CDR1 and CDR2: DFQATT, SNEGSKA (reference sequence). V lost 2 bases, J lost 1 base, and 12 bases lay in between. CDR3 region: CSARRGTFSYEQYF. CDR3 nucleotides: TGCAGTGCTAGACGCGGGACTTTTTCCTACGAGCAGTACTTC.

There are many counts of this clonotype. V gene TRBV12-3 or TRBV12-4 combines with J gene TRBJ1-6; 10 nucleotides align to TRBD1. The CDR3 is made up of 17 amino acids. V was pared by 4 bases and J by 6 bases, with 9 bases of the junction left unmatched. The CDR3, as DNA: TGTGCCAGCAGTTCACCGCCCGGGACAGGGGCTAATTCACCCCTCCACTTT. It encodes CASSSPPGTGANSPLHF.

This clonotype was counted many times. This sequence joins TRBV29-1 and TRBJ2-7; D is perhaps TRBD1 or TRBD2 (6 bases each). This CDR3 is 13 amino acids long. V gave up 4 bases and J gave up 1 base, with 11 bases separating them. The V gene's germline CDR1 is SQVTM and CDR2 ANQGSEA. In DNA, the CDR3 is TGCAGCGTTGTGCGGGGACAATCCTACGAGCAGTACTTC. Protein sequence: CSVVRGQSYEQYF.

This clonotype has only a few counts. The CDR3 protein is CSARDKWIRNEQFF. The CDR3 bases are TGCAGTGCTAGAGACAAATGGATCCGGAATGAGCAGTTCTTC. This chain connects TRBV20-1 to TRBJ2-1, with D hard to call. Deletions cut 0 bases from V and 7 bases from J, with 13 bases between. The CDR3 extends over 14 amino acids. The germline gives CDR1 DFQATT, CDR2 SNEGSKA (reference sequence).

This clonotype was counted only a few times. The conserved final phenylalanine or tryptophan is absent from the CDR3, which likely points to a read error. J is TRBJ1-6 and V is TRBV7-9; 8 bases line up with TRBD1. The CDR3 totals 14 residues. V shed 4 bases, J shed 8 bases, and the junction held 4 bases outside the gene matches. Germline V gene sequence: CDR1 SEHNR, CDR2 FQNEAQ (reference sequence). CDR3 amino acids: CASSSTGGHSPLHV. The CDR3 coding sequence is TGTGCCAGCAGCTCAACAGGGGGACATTCACCCCTCCACGTT.

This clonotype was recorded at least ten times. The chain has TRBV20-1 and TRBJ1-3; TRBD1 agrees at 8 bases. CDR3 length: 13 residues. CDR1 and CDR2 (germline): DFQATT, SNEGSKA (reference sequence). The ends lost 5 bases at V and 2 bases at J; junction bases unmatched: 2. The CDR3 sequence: CSASTGAGNTIYF. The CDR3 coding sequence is TGCAGTGCTTCGACAGGGGCTGGAAACACCATATATTTT.

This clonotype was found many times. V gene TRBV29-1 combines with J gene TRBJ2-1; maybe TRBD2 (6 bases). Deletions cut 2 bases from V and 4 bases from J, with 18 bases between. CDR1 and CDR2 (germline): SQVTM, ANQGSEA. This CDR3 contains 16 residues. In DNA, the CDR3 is TGCAGCGTTGAACTCCCCCGGACTAACCCGTACAATGAGCAGTTCTTC. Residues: CSVELPRTNPYNEQFF.

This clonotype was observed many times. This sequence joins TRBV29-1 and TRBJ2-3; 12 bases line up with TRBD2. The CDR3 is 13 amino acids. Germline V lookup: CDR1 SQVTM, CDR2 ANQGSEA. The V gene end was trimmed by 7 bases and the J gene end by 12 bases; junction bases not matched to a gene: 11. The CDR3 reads CSAVLAGGGDQYF. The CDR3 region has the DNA TGCAGCGCCGTACTAGCGGGAGGTGGGGACCAGTATTTT.

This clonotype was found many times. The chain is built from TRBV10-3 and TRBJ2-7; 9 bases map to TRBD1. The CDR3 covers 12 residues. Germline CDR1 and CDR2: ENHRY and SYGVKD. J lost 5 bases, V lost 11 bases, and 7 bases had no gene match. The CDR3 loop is CAARTGGNEQYF. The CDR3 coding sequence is TGTGCCGCCCGAACAGGGGGCAACGAGCAGTACTTC.

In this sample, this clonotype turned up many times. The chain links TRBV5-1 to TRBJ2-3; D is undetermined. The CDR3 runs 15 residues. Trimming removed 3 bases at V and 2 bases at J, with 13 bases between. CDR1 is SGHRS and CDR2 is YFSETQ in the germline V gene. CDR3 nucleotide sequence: TGCGCCAGCAGCTGGACCGCTTCAACCACAGATACGCAGTATTTT. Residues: CASSWTASTTDTQYF.

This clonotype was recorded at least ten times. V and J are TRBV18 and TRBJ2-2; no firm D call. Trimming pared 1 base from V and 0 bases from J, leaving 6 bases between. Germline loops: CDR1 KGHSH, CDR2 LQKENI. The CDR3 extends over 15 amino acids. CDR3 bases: TGTGCCAGCTCACCACTAAAATCGAACACCGGGGAGCTGTTTTTT. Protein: CASSPLKSNTGELFF.

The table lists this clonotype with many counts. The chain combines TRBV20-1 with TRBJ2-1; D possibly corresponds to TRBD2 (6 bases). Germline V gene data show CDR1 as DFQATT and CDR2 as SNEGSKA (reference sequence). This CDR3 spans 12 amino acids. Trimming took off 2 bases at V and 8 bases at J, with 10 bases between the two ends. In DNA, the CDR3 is TGCAGTGCTAGACCGGGGGTATATGAGCAGTTCTTC. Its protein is CSARPGVYEQFF.

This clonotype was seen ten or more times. The CDR3 DNA is TGTGCCAGCAGCTTGACTGGTTCTGGGGCCAACGTCCTGACTTTC. Residues: CASSLTGSGANVLTF. The chain recombines TRBV5-5 with TRBJ2-6, with no clear D. Germline assignment: CDR1 SGHKS and CDR2 YYEKEE (reference sequence). The CDR3 sequence is 15 residues long. V shed 1 base and J shed 1 base, with 6 bases lying between them.

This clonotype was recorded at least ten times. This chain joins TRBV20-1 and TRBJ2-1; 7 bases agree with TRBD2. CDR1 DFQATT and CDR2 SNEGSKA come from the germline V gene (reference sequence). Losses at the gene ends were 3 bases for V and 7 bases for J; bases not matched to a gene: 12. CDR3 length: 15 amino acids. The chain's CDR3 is CSARYPGRPDNEQFF. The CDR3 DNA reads TGCAGTGCTAGGTATCCCGGGAGGCCGGATAATGAGCAGTTCTTC.

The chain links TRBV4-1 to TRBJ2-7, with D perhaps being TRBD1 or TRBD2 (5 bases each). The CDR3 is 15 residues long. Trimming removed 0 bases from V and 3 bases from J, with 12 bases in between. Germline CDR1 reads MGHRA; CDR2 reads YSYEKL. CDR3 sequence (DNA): TGCGCCAGCAGCCAAGAACGGGACGGTTTCTACGAGCAGTACTTC. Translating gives CASSQERDGFYEQYF.

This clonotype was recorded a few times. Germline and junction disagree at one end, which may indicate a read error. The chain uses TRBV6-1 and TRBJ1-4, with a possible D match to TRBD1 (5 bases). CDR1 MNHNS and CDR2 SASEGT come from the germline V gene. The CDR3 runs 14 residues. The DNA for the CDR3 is TGTGCCAGCAGTGAAGTTTTGACCACGACAGAGGGGAATTTT. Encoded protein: CASSEVLTTTEGNF.

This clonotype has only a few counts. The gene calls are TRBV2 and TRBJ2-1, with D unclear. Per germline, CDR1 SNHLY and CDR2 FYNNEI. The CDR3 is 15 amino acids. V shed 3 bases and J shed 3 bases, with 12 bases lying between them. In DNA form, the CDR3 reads TGTGCCAGCAGTGATATCCCAACCTACTACAATGAGCAGTTCTTC. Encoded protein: CASSDIPTYYNEQFF. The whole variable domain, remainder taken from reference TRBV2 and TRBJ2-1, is EPEVTQTPSHQVTQMGQEVILRCVPISNHLYFYWYRQILGQKVEFLVSFYNNEISEKSEIFDDQFSVERPDGSNFTLKIRSTKLEDSAMYFCASSDIPTYYNEQFFGPGTRLTVL.

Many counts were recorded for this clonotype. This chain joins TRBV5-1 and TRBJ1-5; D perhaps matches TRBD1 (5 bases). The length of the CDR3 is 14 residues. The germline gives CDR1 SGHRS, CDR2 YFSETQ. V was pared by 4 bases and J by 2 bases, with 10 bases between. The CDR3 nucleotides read TGCGCCAGCAGCAGGGGCGGGCGCAATCAGCCCCAGCATTTT. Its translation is CASSRGGRNQPQHF.

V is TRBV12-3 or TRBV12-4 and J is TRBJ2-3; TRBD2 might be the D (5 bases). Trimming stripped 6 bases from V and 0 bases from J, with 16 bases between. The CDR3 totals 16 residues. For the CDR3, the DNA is TGTGCCAGCAGCCCTTTGGTAGGCGGGAGCACAGATACGCAGTATTTT. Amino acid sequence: CASSPLVGGSTDTQYF.